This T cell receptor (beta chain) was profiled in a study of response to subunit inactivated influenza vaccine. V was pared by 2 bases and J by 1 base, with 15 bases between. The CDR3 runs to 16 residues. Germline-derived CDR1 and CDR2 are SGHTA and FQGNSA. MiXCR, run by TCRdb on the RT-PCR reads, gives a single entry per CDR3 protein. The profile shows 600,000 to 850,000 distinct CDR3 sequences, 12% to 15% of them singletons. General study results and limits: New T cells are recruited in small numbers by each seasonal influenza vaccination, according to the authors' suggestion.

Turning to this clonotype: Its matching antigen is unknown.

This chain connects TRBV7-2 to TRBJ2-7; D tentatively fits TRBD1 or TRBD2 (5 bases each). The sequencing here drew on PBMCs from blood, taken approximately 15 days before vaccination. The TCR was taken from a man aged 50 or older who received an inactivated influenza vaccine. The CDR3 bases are TGTGCCAGCAGCTTAAGAGGGGCAGACGGATCCTACGAGCAGTACTTC. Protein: CASSLRGADGSYEQYF.